The 11 T cell receptor beta chains given below trace back to one sample, sequenced in a study of blood T cell repertoires in COVID-19. Repertoires were generated with immunoSEQ multiplex PCR, while TCRdb's copy carries only in-frame clones and drops some. The sample has 70,000 to 95,000 clones, around four fifths seen once; the top ten hold about an eighth. The sample consisted of peripheral blood. These receptors originate from a woman between 65 and 79 years old with active or convalescent COVID-19.

This chain uses TRBV19 with TRBJ2-7; tentative D call: TRBD2 (5 bases). Germline lookup yields CDR1 LNHDA and CDR2 SQIVND (reference sequence). The CDR3 consists of 16 residues. In DNA form, the CDR3 reads TGTGCATTAGAGGAGACGTGGCCTATCGGGGCCTACGAGCAGTACTTC. Translating gives CALEETWPIGAYEQYF.

This chain uses TRBV5-4 with TRBJ2-6, with 9 bases lining up with TRBD1. This CDR3 comprises 16 residues. Germline CDR1 is SGHNT and CDR2 is YYREEE (reference sequence). V shed 4 bases and J 2 bases; nucleotides not matched to a gene: 4. The CDR3 sequence is CASSPRQGAGANVLTF. CDR3 sequence (DNA): TGTGCCAGCAGCCCGCGACAGGGGGCTGGGGCCAACGTCCTGACTTTC.

A single count supports this clone. The chain combines TRBV10-2 with TRBJ2-3; TRBD1 matches 9 bases. The CDR3 is made up of 15 amino acids. The germline CDR1 and CDR2 sequences are WSHSY and SAAADI. V trimming: 6 bases; J trimming: 3 bases; junction bases outside the gene matches: 7. The CDR3 is CASSPRTGETDTQYF. The CDR3 coding sequence is TGCGCCAGCAGCCCCCGGACAGGGGAGACAGATACGCAGTATTTT.

The chain uses TRBV5-8 and TRBJ2-7; 8 bases agree with TRBD1. CDR1 and CDR2 (germline): SGHTS, YDEGEE. V trimming: 4 bases; J trimming: 5 bases; junction bases outside the gene matches: 5. This CDR3 comprises 13 residues. The CDR3, as DNA: TGTGCCAGCAGCATGACAGGGGTGCACGAGCAGTACTTC. Protein product: CASSMTGVHEQYF.

This rearrangement joins TRBV12-3 or TRBV12-4 to TRBJ1-3, with D unresolved. CDR3 length: 11 amino acids. V lost 8 bases and J lost 7, with 9 bases in between. The CDR3 nucleotides are TGTGCCAGCCCCTTAGCGAACACCATATATTTT. This encodes CASPLANTIYF.

V is TRBV5-1 and J is TRBJ1-1, with D tentatively TRBD1 (6 bases). This CDR3 comprises 15 residues. Trimming stripped 2 bases from V and 4 bases from J, with 15 bases between. From germline, CDR1 is SGHRS and CDR2 YFSETQ. The CDR3 nucleotides are TGCGCCAGCAGCTTCTCCGCAGGGGAGAGCACTGAAGCTTTCTTT. Translating it yields CASSFSAGESTEAFF.

This clone occurred a few times. The V call is TRBV5-1, the J call TRBJ1-4; maybe TRBD1 (6 bases). This CDR3 spans 15 amino acids. V dropped 2 bases and J dropped 7 bases, with 15 bases sitting between them. Germline assignment: CDR1 SGHRS and CDR2 YFSETQ. The CDR3 reads CASSFLQGTGEKLFF. The CDR3 nucleotides read TGCGCCAGCAGCTTTCTTCAGGGGACGGGTGAAAAACTGTTTTTT.

The chain joins TRBV2 to TRBJ2-5, with TRBD2 identical over 13 bases. Germline loops: CDR1 SNHLY, CDR2 FYNNEI. Unmatched junction bases numbered 2, after V lost 6 bases and J lost 1 base. The CDR3 has 15 amino acids. As DNA, the CDR3 is TGTGCCAGCAGATGGACTAGCGGGGGCCAAGAGACCCAGTACTTC. It is translated as CASRWTSGGQETQYF.

This chain links TRBV6-6 with TRBJ1-2; D may be TRBD1 (6 bases). CDR1 and CDR2 from the germline V gene are MNHNY and SVGAGI (reference sequence). The V gene lost 5 bases and the J gene lost 4 bases, with 23 bases spanning the gap. The CDR3 sequence is 17 residues long. The CDR3 nucleotides read TGTGCCAGCAGTCTCAGGGGTTTATTACCTGACCCCTATGGCTACACCTTC. This encodes CASSLRGLLPDPYGYTF.

The rearrangement links TRBV7-9 to TRBJ2-2; 8 bases line up with TRBD2. The CDR3 totals 17 residues. Germline CDR1 reads SEHNR; CDR2 reads FQNEAQ (reference sequence). V shed 4 bases and J 3 bases; nucleotides not matched to a gene: 10. The CDR3 DNA sequence: TGTGCCAGCAGCTGGACCACAGCGGGGGCCTACACCGGGGAGCTGTTTTTT. It encodes CASSWTTAGAYTGELFF. The entire variable domain, with the rest obtained from reference TRBV7-9 and TRBJ2-2, is as follows: DTGVSQNPRHKITKRGQNVTFRCDPISEHNRLYWYRQTLGQGPEFLTYFQNEAQLEKSRLLSDRFSAERPKGSFSTLEIQRTEQGDSAMYLCASSWTTAGAYTGELFFGEGSRLTVL.

The V gene is TRBV18, the J gene TRBJ2-7, with unresolved D. Trimming removed 3 bases at V and 12 bases at J, with 15 bases between. The germline V gene has CDR1 KGHSH and CDR2 LQKENI. This CDR3 has 12 amino acids. CDR3 in amino acids: CASSPPTTDLYF. DNA of the CDR3: TGTGCCAGCTCACCCCCTACCACAGACCTGTACTTC. Full variable domain (missing parts from reference TRBV18 and TRBJ2-7): NAGVMQNPRHLVRRRGQEARLRCSPMKGHSHVYWYRQLPEEGLKFMVYLQKENIIDESGMPKERFSAEFPKEGPSILRIQQVVRGDSAAYFCASSPPTTDLYFGPGTRLTVT.